This TCR beta chain was found in a study of human T cells and chemical hapten exposure. Whole-study findings and limits: Unchanged with DPC sensitization were TCRs above 1 in 1000 frequency.

Time point reported: pre-sensitization, week 0. Treatment: therapeutic diphenylcyclopropenone sensitization with weekly scalp DPC. People who gave samples had alopecia, were 18 to 70 years old, and were suitable for DPC. Extraction yielded total RNA from whole blood (unfractionated). Unique molecular identifiers were affixed to discrete cDNA molecules within the library. A single record per CDR3 protein comes from TCRdb applying MiXCR to the RACE reads. The sample holds a few hundred thousand distinct CDR3 sequences, approximately 8.4% seen once. Of note for this clonotype: Its antigen is not known.

CDR3 length equals 14 residues. Trimming took 4 bases from V and 4 from J, leaving 14 bases between them. Germline V lookup: CDR1 MDHEN, CDR2 SYDVKM. The chain recombines TRBV28 with TRBJ2-7, with unresolved D. The sequence derives from a woman aged 40-49 years with alopecia areata. Some clones in this sample may be carry-over from other donors' samples. The sequences come from whole blood, collected in connection with sensitization to the hapten diphenylcyclopropenone (DPC). The CDR3 DNA reads as TGTGCCAGCAGTTATTGGGCGAGAGAGTACGAGCAGTACTTC. Protein: CASSYWAREYEQYF.